This passage covers 8 T cell receptor beta chains from one sample sequenced in a study of blood T cell repertoires in COVID-19. Using immunoSEQ multiplex PCR, the repertoire was profiled, and TCRdb retains in-frame clones only, with some absent. This table has 150,000 to 200,000 clones, approximately 80% appearing once. The sample comprised peripheral blood. The receptor source for this set is a woman between 65 and 79 years old with COVID-19, enrolled during active disease.

The chain couples TRBV6-5 to TRBJ2-7; the D is unclear. Germline V gives CDR1 MNHEY, CDR2 SVGAGI. Trimming removed 6 bases at V and 2 bases at J, with 11 bases between. The CDR3 is 13 amino acids. The CDR3 reads CASSPRLTYEQYF. The CDR3 DNA follows: TGTGCCAGCAGCCCAAGACTTACCTACGAGCAGTACTTC.

The V gene is TRBV29-1, the J gene TRBJ1-5; possibly TRBD1 for D (6 bases). Germline V lookup: CDR1 SQVTM, CDR2 ANQGSEA. V lost 2 bases and J 5 bases, leaving 7 bases between the germline ends. The CDR3 covers 12 residues. This CDR3 reads CSVESGDQPQHF. In nucleotides, the CDR3 is TGCAGCGTTGAATCAGGGGATCAGCCCCAGCATTTT.

The chain combines TRBV6-2 or TRBV6-3 with TRBJ2-1, with TRBD1 matching 10 bases. The V gene's germline CDR1 is MNHEY and CDR2 SVGEGT. J lost 7 bases, V lost 4 bases, and 13 bases had no gene match. CDR3 length equals 17 residues. The CDR3 nucleotides read TGTGCCAGCAGTTCTAACTCCGGGACAGGGGAAGATAATGAGCAGTTCTTC. Translation gives CASSSNSGTGEDNEQFF.

This clone was detected once. Other DNA variants within this sample encode the same CDR3. This CDR3 reads CASSLDELAKQFF. Here the CDR3 DNA reads TGTGCCAGCAGCTTAGACGAACTAGCGAAGCAGTTCTTC. This chain joins TRBV7-2 and TRBJ2-1, with 7 positions matching TRBD2. The CDR3 extends over 13 amino acids. The junction had 5 bases not matched to a gene; V was cut back by 1 base and J by 11 bases. The germline CDR1 and CDR2 sequences are SGHTA and FQGNSA.

This chain links TRBV28 with TRBJ2-5, with D maybe TRBD1 (7 bases). CDR1 MDHEN and CDR2 SYDVKM come from the germline V gene. The CDR3 extends over 15 amino acids. V lost 6 bases and J lost 5, with 19 bases in between. CDR3 loop: CASSISRGRYETQYF. The CDR3 coding sequence is TGTGCCAGCAGCATATCCAGGGGGAGGTACGAGACCCAGTACTTC. Full variable domain (missing parts from reference TRBV28 and TRBJ2-5): DVKVTQSSRYLVKRTGEKVFLECVQDMDHENMFWYRQDPGLGLRLIYFSYDVKMKEKGDIPEGYSVSREKKERFSLILESASTNQTSMYLCASSISRGRYETQYFGPGTRLLVL.

The rearrangement links TRBV6-5 to TRBJ2-1, with a tentative D call TRBD2 (6 bases). The CDR3 consists of 15 residues. V lost 2 bases and J 0 bases, leaving 8 bases between the germline ends. The germline V gene has CDR1 MNHEY and CDR2 SVGAGI. CDR3 bases: TGTGCCAGCAGTTACAAGGGAGGCTCCTACAATGAGCAGTTCTTC. Amino acid sequence: CASSYKGGSYNEQFF.

This clone was counted a single time. The chain joins TRBV5-1 to TRBJ2-6, with 8 nucleotides matching TRBD1. The CDR3 consists of 19 residues. Germline loops: CDR1 SGHRS, CDR2 YFSETQ. Losses at the gene ends were 4 bases for V and 1 base for J; bases not matched to a gene: 13. The CDR3 region has the DNA TGCGCCAGCAGCCGACAACCGACAGGGGCCCTGTCTGGGGCCAACGTCCTGACTTTC. Residues: CASSRQPTGALSGANVLTF.

The CDR3 DNA sequence: TGCGCCAGCAGCTTGGATCCGGGATCGGGAGGCTACACCTTC. Translating gives CASSLDPGSGGYTF. The rearrangement links TRBV5-1 to TRBJ1-2; D gene ambiguous. The CDR3 runs to 14 residues. V was shortened by 0 bases and J by 8 bases, with 14 bases between the two germline ends. From germline, CDR1 is SGHRS and CDR2 YFSETQ.